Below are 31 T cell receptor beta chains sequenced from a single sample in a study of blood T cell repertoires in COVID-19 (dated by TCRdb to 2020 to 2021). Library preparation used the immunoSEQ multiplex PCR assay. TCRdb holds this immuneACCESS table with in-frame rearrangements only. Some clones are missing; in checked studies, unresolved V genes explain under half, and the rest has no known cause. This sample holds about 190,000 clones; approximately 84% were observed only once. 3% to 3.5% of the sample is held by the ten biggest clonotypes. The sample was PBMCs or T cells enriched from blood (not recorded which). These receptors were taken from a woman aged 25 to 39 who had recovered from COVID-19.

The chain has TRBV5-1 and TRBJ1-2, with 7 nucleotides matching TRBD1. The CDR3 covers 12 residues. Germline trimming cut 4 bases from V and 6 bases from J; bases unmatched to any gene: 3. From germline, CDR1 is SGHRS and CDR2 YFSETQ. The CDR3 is CASSQQGNGYTF. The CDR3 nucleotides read TGCGCCAGCAGCCAACAGGGGAATGGCTACACCTTC.

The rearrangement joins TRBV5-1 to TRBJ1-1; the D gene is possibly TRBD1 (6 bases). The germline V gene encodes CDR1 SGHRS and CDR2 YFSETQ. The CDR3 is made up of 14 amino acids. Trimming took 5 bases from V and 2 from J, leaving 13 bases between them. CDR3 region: CASSSDRLNTEAFF. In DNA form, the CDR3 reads TGCGCCAGCAGTTCTGACAGGCTAAACACTGAAGCTTTCTTT.

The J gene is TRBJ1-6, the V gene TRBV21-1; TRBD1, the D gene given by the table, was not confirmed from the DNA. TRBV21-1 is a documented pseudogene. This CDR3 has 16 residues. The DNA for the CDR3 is TGTGCCAGCAGCAATGCTGGGACAGGGTTTAATTCACCCCTCCACTTT. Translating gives CASSNAGTGFNSPLHF.

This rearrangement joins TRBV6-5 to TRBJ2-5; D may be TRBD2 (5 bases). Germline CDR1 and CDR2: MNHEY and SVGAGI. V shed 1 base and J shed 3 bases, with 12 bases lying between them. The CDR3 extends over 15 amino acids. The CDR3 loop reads CASSYFRGREETQYF. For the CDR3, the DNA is TGTGCCAGCAGTTACTTTCGGGGTCGAGAAGAGACCCAGTACTTC.

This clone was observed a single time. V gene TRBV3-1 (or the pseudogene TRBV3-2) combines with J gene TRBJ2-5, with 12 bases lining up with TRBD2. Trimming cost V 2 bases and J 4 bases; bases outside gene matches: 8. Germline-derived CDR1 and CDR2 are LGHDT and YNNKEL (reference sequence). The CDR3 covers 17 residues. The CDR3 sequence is CASSQPLLAGGPETQYF. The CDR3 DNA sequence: TGTGCCAGCAGCCAACCCTTACTAGCGGGGGGCCCAGAGACCCAGTACTTC.

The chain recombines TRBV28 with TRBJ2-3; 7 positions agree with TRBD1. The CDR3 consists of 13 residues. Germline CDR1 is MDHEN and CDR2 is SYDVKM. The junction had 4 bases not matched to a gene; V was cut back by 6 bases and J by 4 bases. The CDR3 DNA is TGTGCCAGCAGGAGGGGGCGATCAGATACGCAGTATTTT. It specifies CASRRGRSDTQYF. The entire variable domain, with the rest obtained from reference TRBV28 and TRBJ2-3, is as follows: DVKVTQSSRYLVKRTGEKVFLECVQDMDHENMFWYRQDPGLGLRLIYFSYDVKMKEKGDIPEGYSVSREKKERFSLILESASTNQTSMYLCASRRGRSDTQYFGPGTRLTVL.

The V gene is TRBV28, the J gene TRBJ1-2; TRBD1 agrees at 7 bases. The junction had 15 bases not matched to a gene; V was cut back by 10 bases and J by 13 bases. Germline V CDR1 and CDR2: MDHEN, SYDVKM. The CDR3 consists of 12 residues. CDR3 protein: CATKSTGLIFTF. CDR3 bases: TGTGCCACCAAGTCGACAGGGTTAATTTTCACCTTC.

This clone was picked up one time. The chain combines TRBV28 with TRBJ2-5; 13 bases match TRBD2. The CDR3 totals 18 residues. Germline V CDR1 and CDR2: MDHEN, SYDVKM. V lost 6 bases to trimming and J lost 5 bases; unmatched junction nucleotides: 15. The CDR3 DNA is TGTGCCAGCAGCCGAGGACTAGCGGGAGTGGAGATAGGGGAGACCCAGTACTTC. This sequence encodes CASSRGLAGVEIGETQYF. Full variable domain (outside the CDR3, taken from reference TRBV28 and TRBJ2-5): DVKVTQSSRYLVKRTGEKVFLECVQDMDHENMFWYRQDPGLGLRLIYFSYDVKMKEKGDIPEGYSVSREKKERFSLILESASTNQTSMYLCASSRGLAGVEIGETQYFGPGTRLLVL.

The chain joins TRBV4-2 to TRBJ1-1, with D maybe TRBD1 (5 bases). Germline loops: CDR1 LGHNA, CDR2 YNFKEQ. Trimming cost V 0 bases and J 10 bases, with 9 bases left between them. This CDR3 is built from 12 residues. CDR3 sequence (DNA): TGTGCCAGCAGCCAAGATGTGGGGGGAGCTTTCTTT. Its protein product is CASSQDVGGAFF.

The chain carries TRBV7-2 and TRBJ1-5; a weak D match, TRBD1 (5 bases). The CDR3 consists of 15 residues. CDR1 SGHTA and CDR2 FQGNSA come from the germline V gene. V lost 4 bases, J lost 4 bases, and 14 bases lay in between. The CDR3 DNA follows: TGTGCCAGCAGCTGGGACTGGGGCATAAATCAGCCCCAGCATTTT. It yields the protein CASSWDWGINQPQHF.

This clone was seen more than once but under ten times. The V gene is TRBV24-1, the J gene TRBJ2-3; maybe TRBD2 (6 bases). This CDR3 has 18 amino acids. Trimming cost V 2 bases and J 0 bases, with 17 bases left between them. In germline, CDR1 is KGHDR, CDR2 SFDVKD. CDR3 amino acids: CATSDSSKVAVSTDTQYF. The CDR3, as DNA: TGTGCCACCAGTGATTCCTCGAAGGTAGCGGTTAGCACAGATACGCAGTATTTT.

CDR3 sequence: CASRTPTSGSGDTQYF. The CDR3 DNA reads as TGTGCCAGCAGAACCCCGACTAGCGGGAGCGGAGATACGCAGTATTTT. The chain recombines TRBV5-4 with TRBJ2-3; TRBD2 aligns across 12 bases. The CDR3 runs 16 residues. CDR1 and CDR2 from the germline V gene are SGHNT and YYREEE (reference sequence). V was clipped by 5 bases and J by 5 bases; unmatched bases: 9.

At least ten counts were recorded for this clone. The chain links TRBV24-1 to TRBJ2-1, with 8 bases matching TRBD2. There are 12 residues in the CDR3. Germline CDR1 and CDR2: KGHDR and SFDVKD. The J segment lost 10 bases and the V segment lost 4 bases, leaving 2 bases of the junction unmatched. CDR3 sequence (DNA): TGTGCCACCAGTGAAGCGGGGGCCGAGCAGTTCTTC. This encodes CATSEAGAEQFF.

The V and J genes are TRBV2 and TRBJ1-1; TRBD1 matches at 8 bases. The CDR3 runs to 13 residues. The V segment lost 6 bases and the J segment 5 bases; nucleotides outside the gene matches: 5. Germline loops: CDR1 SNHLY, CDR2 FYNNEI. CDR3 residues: CASSGQGGTEAFF. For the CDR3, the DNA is TGTGCCAGCAGCGGACAGGGCGGGACTGAAGCTTTCTTT.

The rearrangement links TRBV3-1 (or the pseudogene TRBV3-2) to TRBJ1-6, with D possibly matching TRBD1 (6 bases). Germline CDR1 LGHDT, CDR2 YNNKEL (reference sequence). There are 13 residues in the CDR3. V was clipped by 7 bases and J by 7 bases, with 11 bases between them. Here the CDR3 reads CASIGGANSPLHF. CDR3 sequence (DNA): TGTGCCAGCATAGGGGGAGCAAATTCACCCCTCCACTTT.

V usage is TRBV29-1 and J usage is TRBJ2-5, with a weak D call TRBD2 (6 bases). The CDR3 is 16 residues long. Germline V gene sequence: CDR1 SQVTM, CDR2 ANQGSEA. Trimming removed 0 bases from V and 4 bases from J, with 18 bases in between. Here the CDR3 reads CSVEDLGGGGLETQYF. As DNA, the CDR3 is TGCAGCGTTGAAGATCTGGGTGGCGGAGGGTTAGAGACCCAGTACTTC.

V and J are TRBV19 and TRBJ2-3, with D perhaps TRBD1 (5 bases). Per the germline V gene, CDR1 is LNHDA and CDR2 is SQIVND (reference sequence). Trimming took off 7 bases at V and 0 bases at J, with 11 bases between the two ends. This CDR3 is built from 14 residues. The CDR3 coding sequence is TGTGCCAGTAATCCACAGGTCAGCACAGATACGCAGTATTTT. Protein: CASNPQVSTDTQYF. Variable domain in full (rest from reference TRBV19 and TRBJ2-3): DGGITQSPKYLFRKEGQNVTLSCEQNLNHDAMYWYRQDPGQGLRLIYYSQIVNDFQKGDIAEGYSVSREKKESFPLTVTSAQKNPTAFYLCASNPQVSTDTQYFGPGTRLTVL.

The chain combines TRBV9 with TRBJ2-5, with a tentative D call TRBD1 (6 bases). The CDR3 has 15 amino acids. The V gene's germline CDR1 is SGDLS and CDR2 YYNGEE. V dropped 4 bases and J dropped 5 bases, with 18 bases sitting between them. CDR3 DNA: TGTGCCAGCAGCCCTCGACAGGAACCCAGGGAGACCCAGTACTTC. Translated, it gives CASSPRQEPRETQYF. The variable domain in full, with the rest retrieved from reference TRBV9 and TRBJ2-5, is DSGVTQTPKHLITATGQRVTLRCSPRSGDLSVYWYQQSLDQGLQFLIQYYNGEERAKGNILERFSAQQFPDLHSELNLSSLELGDSALYFCASSPRQEPRETQYFGPGTRLLVL.

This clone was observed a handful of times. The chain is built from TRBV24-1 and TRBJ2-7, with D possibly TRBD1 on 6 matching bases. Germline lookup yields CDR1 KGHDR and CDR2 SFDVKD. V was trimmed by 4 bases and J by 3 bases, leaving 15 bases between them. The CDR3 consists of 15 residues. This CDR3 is CATSDPDRPYYEQYF. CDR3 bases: TGTGCCACCAGTGACCCGGACAGACCCTACTACGAGCAGTACTTC.

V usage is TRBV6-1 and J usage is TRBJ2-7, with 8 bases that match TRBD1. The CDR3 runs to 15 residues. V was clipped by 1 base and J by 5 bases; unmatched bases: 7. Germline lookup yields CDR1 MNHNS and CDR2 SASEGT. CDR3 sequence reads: CASSEDTGGRDEQYF. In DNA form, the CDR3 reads TGTGCCAGCAGTGAAGATACAGGGGGTCGCGACGAGCAGTACTTC.

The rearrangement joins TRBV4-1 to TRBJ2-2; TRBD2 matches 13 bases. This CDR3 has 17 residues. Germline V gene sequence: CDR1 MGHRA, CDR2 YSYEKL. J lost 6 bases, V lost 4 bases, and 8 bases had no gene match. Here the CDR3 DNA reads TGCGCCAGCAGCCTTCGGACTAGCGGGGGTCGGGCCGGGGAGCTGTTTTTT. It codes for CASSLRTSGGRAGELFF.

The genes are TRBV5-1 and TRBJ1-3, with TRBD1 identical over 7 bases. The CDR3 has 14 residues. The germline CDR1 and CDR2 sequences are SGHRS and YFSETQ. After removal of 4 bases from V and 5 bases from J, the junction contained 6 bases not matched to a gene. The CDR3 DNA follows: TGCGCCAGCAGCAGGGACAGAGACCGAAACACCATATATTTT. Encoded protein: CASSRDRDRNTIYF.

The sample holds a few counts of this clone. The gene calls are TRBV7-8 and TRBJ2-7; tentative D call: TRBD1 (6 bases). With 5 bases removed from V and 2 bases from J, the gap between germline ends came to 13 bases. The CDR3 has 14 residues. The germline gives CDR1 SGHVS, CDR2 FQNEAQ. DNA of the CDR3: TGTGCCAGCAGCCCTCAGACAGGCCCCTACGAGCAGTACTTC. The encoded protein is CASSPQTGPYEQYF. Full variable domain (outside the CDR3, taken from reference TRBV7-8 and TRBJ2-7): GAGVSQSPRYKVAKRGQDVALRCDPISGHVSLFWYQQALGQGPEFLTYFQNEAQLDKSGLPSDRFFAERPEGSVSTLKIQRTQQEDSAVYLCASSPQTGPYEQYFGPGTRLTVT.

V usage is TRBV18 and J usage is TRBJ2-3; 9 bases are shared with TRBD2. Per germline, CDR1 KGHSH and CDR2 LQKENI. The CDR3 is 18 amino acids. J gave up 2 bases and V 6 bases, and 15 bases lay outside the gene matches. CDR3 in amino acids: CASSFTISSGKTTDTQYF. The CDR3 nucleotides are TGTGCCAGCTCGTTCACCATCTCTAGCGGGAAGACCACAGATACGCAGTATTTT.

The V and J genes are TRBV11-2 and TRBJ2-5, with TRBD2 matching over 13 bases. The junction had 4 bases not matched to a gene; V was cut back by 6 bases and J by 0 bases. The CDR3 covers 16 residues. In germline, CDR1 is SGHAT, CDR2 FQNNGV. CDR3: CASRKTSGRYQETQYF. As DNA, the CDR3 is TGTGCCAGCAGAAAGACTAGCGGGAGGTACCAAGAGACCCAGTACTTC.

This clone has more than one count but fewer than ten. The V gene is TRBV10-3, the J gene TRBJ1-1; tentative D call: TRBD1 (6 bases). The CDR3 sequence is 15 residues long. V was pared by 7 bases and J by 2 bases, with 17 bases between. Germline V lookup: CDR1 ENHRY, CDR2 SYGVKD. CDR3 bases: TGTGCCATCACCCCCCGGCAGGGGCTTAACACTGAAGCTTTCTTT. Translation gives CAITPRQGLNTEAFF.

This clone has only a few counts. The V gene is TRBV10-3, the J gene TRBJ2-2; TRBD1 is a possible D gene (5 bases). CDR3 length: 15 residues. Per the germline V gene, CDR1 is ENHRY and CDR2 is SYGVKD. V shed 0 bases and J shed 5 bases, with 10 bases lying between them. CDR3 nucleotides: TGTGCCATCAGTGAGTCAGGCAGGGCGACCGGGGAGCTGTTTTTT. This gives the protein CAISESGRATGELFF.

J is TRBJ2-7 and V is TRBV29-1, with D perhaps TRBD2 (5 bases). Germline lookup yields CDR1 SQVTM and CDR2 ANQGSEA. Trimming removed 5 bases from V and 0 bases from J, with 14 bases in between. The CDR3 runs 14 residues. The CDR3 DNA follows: TGCAGCGTTTTTGATGAGCGGTTCTCCTACGAGCAGTACTTC. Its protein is CSVFDERFSYEQYF.

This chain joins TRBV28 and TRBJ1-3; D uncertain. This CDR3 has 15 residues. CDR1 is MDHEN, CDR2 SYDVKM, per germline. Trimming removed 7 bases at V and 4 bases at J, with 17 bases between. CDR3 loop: CASTPARGMGNTIYF. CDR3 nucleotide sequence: TGTGCCAGCACCCCTGCCCGAGGAATGGGAAACACCATATATTTT.

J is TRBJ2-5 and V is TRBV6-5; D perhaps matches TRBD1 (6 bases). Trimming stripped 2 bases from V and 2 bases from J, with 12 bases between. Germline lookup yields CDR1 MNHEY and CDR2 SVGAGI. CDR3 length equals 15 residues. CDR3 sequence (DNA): TGTGCCAGCAGTTACGTGAGGGACACGCAAGAGACCCAGTACTTC. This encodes CASSYVRDTQETQYF.

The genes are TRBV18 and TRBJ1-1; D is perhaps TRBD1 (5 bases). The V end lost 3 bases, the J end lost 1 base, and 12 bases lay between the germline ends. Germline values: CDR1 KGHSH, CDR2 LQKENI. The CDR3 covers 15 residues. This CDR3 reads CASSPGGGKNTEAFF. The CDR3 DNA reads TGTGCCAGCTCACCCGGGGGGGGGAAGAACACTGAAGCTTTCTTT.